These T cell receptor beta chains were read from a single sample in a study of blood T cell repertoires in COVID-19. Clones were read by immunoSEQ multiplex PCR, and TCRdb kept only the in-frame ones, dropping some. The sample includes some 130,000 clones, about four fifths of them seen just once. The sample taken for sequencing was peripheral blood. The receptor source for this set is a woman of 80 years or more with acute or convalescent COVID-19. Both conserved end residues are part of each CDR3. A D gene is named only where the DNA matches it firmly. Some rows mark clone size as missing; the rest say once, few, many or name a class of expanded clone.

V gene: TRBV20-1; J gene: TRBJ2-7; D gene: NA; clone size: NA; CDR3 DNA: TGCAGTGCCAGTACTAGCCCCTCTTTTTACGAGCAGTACTTC; CDR3 protein: CSASTSPSFYEQYF
V gene: TRBV2; J gene: TRBJ1-2; D gene: TRBD1; clone size: NA; CDR3 DNA: TGTGCCAGCACGACAGGGGCCGCCCTTTCTGGCTACACCTTC; CDR3 protein: CASTTGAALSGYTF
V gene: TRBV9; J gene: TRBJ2-1; D gene: TRBD2; clone size: NA; CDR3 DNA: TGTGCCAGCAGCGTAGGCGCGACTAGCGATGAGCAGTTCTTC; CDR3 protein: CASSVGATSDEQFF
V gene: TRBV7-2; J gene: TRBJ1-2; D gene: NA; clone size: NA; CDR3 DNA: TGTGCCAGCAGCAATCACGCAGGGTATGGCTACACCTTC; CDR3 protein: CASSNHAGYGYTF
V gene: TRBV6-6; J gene: TRBJ2-2; D gene: TRBD2; clone size: NA; CDR3 DNA: TGTGCCAGCAGTTCACTAGCGGTAAACACCGGGGAGCTGTTTTTT; CDR3 protein: CASSSLAVNTGELFF
V gene: TRBV4-3; J gene: TRBJ2-1; D gene: TRBD2; clone size: NA; CDR3 DNA: TGCGCCAGCAGCCAAGATAGGCTAGCGGGGTACAATGAGCAGTTCTTC; CDR3 protein: CASSQDRLAGYNEQFF
V gene: TRBV3-1/TRBV3-2; J gene: TRBJ2-7; D gene: TRBD2; clone size: NA; CDR3 DNA: TGTGCCAGCAGCCGCCAAGTGCGGGGGGGCTCCTACGAGCAGTACTTC; CDR3 protein: CASSRQVRGGSYEQYF
V gene: TRBV6-6; J gene: TRBJ1-2; D gene: NA; clone size: NA; CDR3 DNA: TGTGCCAGCAGTCGCGGACAGATCTATGGCTACACCTTC; CDR3 protein: CASSRGQIYGYTF
V gene: TRBV5-1; J gene: TRBJ1-4; D gene: NA; clone size: NA; CDR3 DNA: TGCGCCAGCAGCTTGGCGGGGGCTAATGAAAAACTGTTTTTT; CDR3 protein: CASSLAGANEKLFF
V gene: TRBV4-1; J gene: TRBJ1-1; D gene: NA; clone size: NA; CDR3 DNA: TGCGCCAGCAGCCCCCCGCTTCTCGGAGGGAAATCCACTGAAGCTTTCTTT; CDR3 protein: CASSPPLLGGKSTEAFF
V gene: TRBV21-1; J gene: TRBJ2-7; D gene: NA; clone size: NA; CDR3 DNA: TGTGCCAGCAGCAAAGGTAGAAACAGGGATAGCTCCTACGAGCAGTACTTC; CDR3 protein: CASSKGRNRDSSYEQYF
V gene: TRBV15; J gene: TRBJ2-2; D gene: TRBD2; clone size: NA; CDR3 DNA: TGTGCCACCAGCAGAGGTGCTAGCGGGGGCCCCGGGGAGCTGTTTTTT; CDR3 protein: CATSRGASGGPGELFF
V gene: TRBV19; J gene: TRBJ1-2; D gene: TRBD1; clone size: few; CDR3 DNA: TGTGCCAGTAGTTTCCGGACAGGGAACTATGGCTACACCTTC; CDR3 protein: CASSFRTGNYGYTF
V gene: TRBV5-6; J gene: TRBJ1-2; D gene: TRBD1; clone size: NA; CDR3 DNA: TGTGCCAGCCGAGGGGGCTTTAACTATGGCTACACCTTC; CDR3 protein: CASRGGFNYGYTF
V gene: TRBV5-6; J gene: TRBJ2-5; D gene: TRBD1; clone size: NA; CDR3 DNA: TGTGCCAGCAGCCGGGACAGTCGGGAGACCCAGTACTTC; CDR3 protein: CASSRDSRETQYF
V gene: TRBV2; J gene: TRBJ2-1; D gene: NA; clone size: NA; CDR3 DNA: TGTGCCAGCAGAGGGAGCACGGCCCTCTACAATGAGCAGTTCTTC; CDR3 protein: CASRGSTALYNEQFF
V gene: TRBV15; J gene: TRBJ2-1; D gene: NA; clone size: once; CDR3 DNA: TGTGCCACCAGCAGAGGGCAAAGCAGGGGGGCCAACAATGAGCAGTTCTTC; CDR3 protein: CATSRGQSRGANNEQFF
V gene: TRBV30; J gene: TRBJ1-1; D gene: NA; clone size: NA; CDR3 DNA: TGTGCCTGGAGTCGGGACTCGAACACTGAAGCTTTCTTT; CDR3 protein: CAWSRDSNTEAFF
V gene: TRBV7-8; J gene: TRBJ2-2; D gene: TRBD1; clone size: NA; CDR3 DNA: TGTGCCAGCAGCTCTAACAGGGGGCATTTGAACACCGGGGAGCTGTTTTTT; CDR3 protein: CASSSNRGHLNTGELFF
V gene: TRBV5-5; J gene: TRBJ2-7; D gene: NA; clone size: NA; CDR3 DNA: TGTGCCAGCAGCCCTCTTAGCTCCTACGAGCAGTACTTC; CDR3 protein: CASSPLSSYEQYF
V gene: TRBV14; J gene: TRBJ2-1; D gene: TRBD2; clone size: NA; CDR3 DNA: TGTGCCAGCAGCCAAACTAGCGGGAGCTTCCACAATGAGCAGTTCTTC; CDR3 protein: CASSQTSGSFHNEQFF
V gene: TRBV19; J gene: TRBJ2-1; D gene: NA; clone size: NA; CDR3 DNA: TGTGCCAGTAGTATAGGGGGGAGGTCCTACAATGAGCAGTTCTTC; CDR3 protein: CASSIGGRSYNEQFF
V gene: TRBV15; J gene: TRBJ2-2; D gene: NA; clone size: NA; CDR3 DNA: TGTGCCACCAGCTTCCGGGAGCACACCGGGGAGCTGTTTTTT; CDR3 protein: CATSFREHTGELFF
V gene: TRBV7-2; J gene: TRBJ1-6; D gene: NA; clone size: NA; CDR3 DNA: TGTGCCAGCAGCTTAAGGCAAGAGGGACCCCTCCACTTT; CDR3 protein: CASSLRQEGPLHF
V gene: TRBV19; J gene: TRBJ2-1; D gene: TRBD1; clone size: NA; CDR3 DNA: TGTGCCAGTAGGACAGGGGGTAGGAATGAGCAGTTCTTC; CDR3 protein: CASRTGGRNEQFF
V gene: TRBV7-2; J gene: TRBJ2-5; D gene: NA; clone size: NA; CDR3 DNA: TGTGCCAGCAGCTTAGCAGGTCAGGTCCAAGAGACCCAGTACTTC; CDR3 protein: CASSLAGQVQETQYF
V gene: TRBV11-2; J gene: TRBJ2-1; D gene: NA; clone size: NA; CDR3 DNA: TGTGCCAGCAGCCCCCGCAATGAGCAGTTCTTC; CDR3 protein: CASSPRNEQFF
V gene: TRBV2; J gene: TRBJ2-7; D gene: NA; clone size: NA; CDR3 DNA: TGTGCCAGCAGTGAGCGGACAGTAACCTACGAGCAGTACTTC; CDR3 protein: CASSERTVTYEQYF
V gene: TRBV5-1; J gene: TRBJ2-2; D gene: TRBD1; clone size: NA; CDR3 DNA: TGCGCCAGCAGGCCCGACAGGGCCGCGAACACCGGGGAGCTGTTTTTT; CDR3 protein: CASRPDRAANTGELFF
V gene: TRBV24-1; J gene: TRBJ2-7; D gene: TRBD2; clone size: once; CDR3 DNA: TGTGCCACCAGTGCCGGCGGGGGCTCCTACGAGCAGTACTTC; CDR3 protein: CATSAGGGSYEQYF
V gene: TRBV19; J gene: TRBJ2-7; D gene: TRBD2; clone size: NA; CDR3 DNA: TGTGCCAGTAGTACCTTTAGCGGGAGCTCCTACGAGCAGTACTTC; CDR3 protein: CASSTFSGSSYEQYF
V gene: TRBV6-4; J gene: TRBJ2-7; D gene: NA; clone size: NA; CDR3 DNA: TGTGCCAGCAGTGAACAGACTAGGAGCTACGAGCAGTACTTC; CDR3 protein: CASSEQTRSYEQYF
V gene: TRBV10-3; J gene: TRBJ2-5; D gene: TRBD2; clone size: NA; CDR3 DNA: TGTGCCATCAGTGGGACTAGCGGGAGGGCCGGGGAGACCCAGTACTTC; CDR3 protein: CAISGTSGRAGETQYF
V gene: TRBV19; J gene: TRBJ2-2; D gene: NA; clone size: NA; CDR3 DNA: TGTGCCAGTAAGGTTGGCGGAGCAAACACCGGGGAGCTGTTTTTT; CDR3 protein: CASKVGGANTGELFF
V gene: TRBV12-5; J gene: TRBJ2-3; D gene: NA; clone size: NA; CDR3 DNA: TGTGCTAGTGGTTCAAGTTACAGGGGGGGCGGCACAGATACGCAGTATTTT; CDR3 protein: CASGSSYRGGGTDTQYF
V gene: TRBV15; J gene: TRBJ1-6; D gene: TRBD1; clone size: once; CDR3 DNA: TGTGCCACCAGCAGAGCCCGGGACAGGGTTTCACCCCTCCACTTT; CDR3 protein: CATSRARDRVSPLHF
V gene: TRBV19; J gene: TRBJ2-2; D gene: TRBD2; clone size: few; CDR3 DNA: TGTGCCAGTAGCGGGACTACCATCCGGGAGCTGTTTTTT; CDR3 protein: CASSGTTIRELFF
V gene: TRBV19; J gene: TRBJ1-1; D gene: NA; clone size: once; CDR3 DNA: TGTGCCAGTAGTAGAGCTACAGGGCGAGCTTTCTTT; CDR3 protein: CASSRATGRAFF
V gene: TRBV5-1; J gene: TRBJ1-1; D gene: NA; clone size: NA; CDR3 DNA: TGCGCCAGCACCCCATACCTACAGGGTAAGGACACTGAAGCTTTCTTT; CDR3 protein: CASTPYLQGKDTEAFF
V gene: TRBV6-4; J gene: TRBJ2-1; D gene: TRBD1; clone size: NA; CDR3 DNA: TGTGCCAGCAGGCCGGGACAGGGTAATTATGAGCAGTTCTTC; CDR3 protein: CASRPGQGNYEQFF
V gene: TRBV6-6; J gene: TRBJ2-1; D gene: NA; clone size: NA; CDR3 DNA: TGTGCCAGCAAGTCGGGGGACTCCTACAATGAGCAGTTCTTC; CDR3 protein: CASKSGDSYNEQFF
V gene: TRBV29-1; J gene: TRBJ2-5; D gene: NA; clone size: NA; CDR3 DNA: TGCAGCGTAATCAGGGAAACCAAGACCCAGTACTTC; CDR3 protein: CSVIRETKTQYF
V gene: TRBV6-1; J gene: TRBJ2-7; D gene: TRBD1; clone size: NA; CDR3 DNA: TGTGCCAGCAGTGAGATGACAGGGGGCAAGGTAGGGCAGTACTTC; CDR3 protein: CASSEMTGGKVGQYF
V gene: TRBV4-1; J gene: TRBJ2-4; D gene: NA; clone size: NA; CDR3 DNA: TGCGCCAGCAGCCAAGAAGGGGCGGCCAAAAACATTCAGTACTTC; CDR3 protein: CASSQEGAAKNIQYF
V gene: TRBV23-1; J gene: TRBJ1-3; D gene: TRBD1; clone size: NA; CDR3 DNA: TGCGCCAGCAGTCAAACAGGGGGGAACTCTGGAAACACCATATATTTT; CDR3 protein: CASSQTGGNSGNTIYF
V gene: TRBV5-1; J gene: TRBJ2-2; D gene: TRBD1; clone size: NA; CDR3 DNA: TGCGCCAGCAGCTTGGACGAGACAGGGGCCGGGGAGCTGTTTTTT; CDR3 protein: CASSLDETGAGELFF
V gene: TRBV4-3; J gene: TRBJ2-3; D gene: TRBD1; clone size: NA; CDR3 DNA: TGCGCCAGCAGCCAAACCGACAGGGATGCAGATACGCAGTATTTT; CDR3 protein: CASSQTDRDADTQYF
V gene: TRBV19; J gene: TRBJ2-7; D gene: TRBD1; clone size: NA; CDR3 DNA: TGTGCCAGTACGGGACAGGGATACGAGCAGTACTTC; CDR3 protein: CASTGQGYEQYF
V gene: TRBV29-1; J gene: TRBJ2-1; D gene: NA; clone size: few; CDR3 DNA: TGCAGCGTTGGGAAAGGGGGCTCCTACAATGAGCAGTTCTTC; CDR3 protein: CSVGKGGSYNEQFF
V gene: TRBV7-2; J gene: TRBJ2-3; D gene: NA; clone size: NA; CDR3 DNA: TGTGCCAGCAAGCCAGCAGGGGATGGGGATACGCAGTATTTT; CDR3 protein: CASKPAGDGDTQYF
V gene: TRBV5-4; J gene: TRBJ2-5; D gene: NA; clone size: NA; CDR3 DNA: TGTGCCAGCAGCCCCAGGGGCTTGATAGAGACCCAGTACTTC; CDR3 protein: CASSPRGLIETQYF
V gene: TRBV5-1; J gene: TRBJ2-2; D gene: TRBD1; clone size: NA; CDR3 DNA: TGCGCCAGCAGCTTTGGTAGGACAGGGCGTATCACCGGGGAGCTGTTTTTT; CDR3 protein: CASSFGRTGRITGELFF
V gene: TRBV18; J gene: TRBJ2-5; D gene: NA; clone size: few; CDR3 DNA: TGTGCCAGCTCACCAGGTCTTGAGGGAGGAGAGACCCAGTACTTC; CDR3 protein: CASSPGLEGGETQYF
V gene: TRBV7-9; J gene: TRBJ1-4; D gene: TRBD1; clone size: NA; CDR3 DNA: TGTGCCAGCAGCTTGACAGGGGGATTAGAAAAACTGTTTTTT; CDR3 protein: CASSLTGGLEKLFF